This TCR beta chain stems from a study of cytomegalovirus exposure and HLA in healthy donors. Study context: A subsequent analysis stated that the 120 or so validation repertoires were run on the same platform as the roughly 670 first-cohort repertoires.

This clone has only one observation. Its antigen is as yet unknown. A read error is possible here, since a much larger clone lies one base away. The same CDR3 is also encoded by other DNA sequences in this sample. Profiled with immunoSEQ multiplex PCR; TCRdb holds only in-frame clones, not every one. Seen here are about 130,000 clones, approximately 84% observed once, and the top ten hold roughly 29%. Notes on the study in general: TCR sequences were mostly rare, though some public TCRs occurred in many donors.

The CDR3 has 14 residues. The V gene's germline CDR1 is SGHRS and CDR2 YFSETQ. The ends lost 2 bases at V and 5 bases at J; junction bases unmatched: 5. The chain is built from TRBV5-1 and TRBJ2-7, with 9 bases that match TRBD1. The clonotype originates from a man aged 25 to 45 in good health and CMV-seropositive. Sequencing used PBMCs. The DNA for the CDR3 is TGCGCCAGCAGCTTCCGGACAGGGGACCACGAGCAGTACTTC. It codes for CASSFRTGDHEQYF. Drawing the rest from reference TRBV5-1 and TRBJ2-7, the complete variable domain is KAGVTQTPRYLIKTRGQQVTLSCSPISGHRSVSWYQQTPGQGLQFLFEYFSETQRNKGNFPGRFSGRQFSNSRSEMNVSTLELGDSALYLCASSFRTGDHEQYFGPGTRLTVT.